Here is one T cell receptor beta chain with its context. TCRdb's table, derived via immunoSEQ multiplex PCR, lists solely in-frame clones and lacks some. In the table there are a few hundred thousand clones, approximately 95% of which are singletons. This sample was taken from a study of shared T cell receptors in the human thymus. The V segment lost 3 bases and the J segment 2 bases; nucleotides outside the gene matches: 1. The V gene's germline CDR1 is MNHEY and CDR2 SMNVEV (reference sequence). The CDR3 is 16 residues long. The sequence came from a human donor. V usage is TRBV27 and J usage is TRBJ2-1; TRBD2 matches 13 bases. Sequenced sample: thymocytes. The CDR3 DNA sequence: TGTGCCAGCAGTTTCACTAGCGGGAGGGCCTACAATGAGCAGTTCTTC. It codes for CASSFTSGRAYNEQFF.